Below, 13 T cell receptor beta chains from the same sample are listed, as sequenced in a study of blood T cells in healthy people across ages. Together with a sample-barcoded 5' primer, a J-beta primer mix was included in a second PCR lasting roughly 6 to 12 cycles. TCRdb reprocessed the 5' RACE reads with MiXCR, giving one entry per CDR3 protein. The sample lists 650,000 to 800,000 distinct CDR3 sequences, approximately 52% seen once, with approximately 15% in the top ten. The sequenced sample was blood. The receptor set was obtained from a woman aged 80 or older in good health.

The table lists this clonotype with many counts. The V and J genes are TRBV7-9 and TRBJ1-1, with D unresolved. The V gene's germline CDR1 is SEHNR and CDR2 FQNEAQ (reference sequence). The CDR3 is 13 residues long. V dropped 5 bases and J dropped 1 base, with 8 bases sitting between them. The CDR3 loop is CASSRPQNTEAFF. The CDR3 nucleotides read TGTGCCAGCAGCCGGCCACAGAACACTGAAGCTTTCTTT.

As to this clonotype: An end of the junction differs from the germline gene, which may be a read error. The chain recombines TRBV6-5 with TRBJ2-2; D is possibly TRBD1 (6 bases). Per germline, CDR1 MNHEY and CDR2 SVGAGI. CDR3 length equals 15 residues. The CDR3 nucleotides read TGTGTCAGCAGATCGGGACACAAAAACACCGGGGAGCTGTTTTTT. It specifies CVSRSGHKNTGELFF.

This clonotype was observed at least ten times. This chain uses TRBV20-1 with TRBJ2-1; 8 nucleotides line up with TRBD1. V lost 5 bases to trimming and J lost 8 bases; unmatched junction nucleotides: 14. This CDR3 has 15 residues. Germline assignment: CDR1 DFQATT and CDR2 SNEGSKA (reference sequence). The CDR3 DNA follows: TGCAGTGCTGCCTCCGGGACAGGTTACGGCGATGAGCAGTTCTTC. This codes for CSAASGTGYGDEQFF.

CDR3 nucleotides: TGCAGTGCTAGAGATCTGAAAAGGGGGCAATCGGATCAGCCCCAGCATTTT. Translating it yields CSARDLKRGQSDQPQHF. This chain connects TRBV20-1 to TRBJ1-5; TRBD1 matches at 7 bases. This CDR3 has 17 residues. Trimming cost V 0 bases and J 5 bases; bases outside gene matches: 13. Per germline, CDR1 DFQATT and CDR2 SNEGSKA (reference sequence).

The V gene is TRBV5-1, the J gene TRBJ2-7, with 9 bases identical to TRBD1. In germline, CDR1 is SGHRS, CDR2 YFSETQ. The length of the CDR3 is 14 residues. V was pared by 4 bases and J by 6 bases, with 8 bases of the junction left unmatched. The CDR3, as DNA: TGCGCCAGCAGCGTGAGGGACAGGGCCGCCGAGCAGTACTTC. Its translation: CASSVRDRAAEQYF.

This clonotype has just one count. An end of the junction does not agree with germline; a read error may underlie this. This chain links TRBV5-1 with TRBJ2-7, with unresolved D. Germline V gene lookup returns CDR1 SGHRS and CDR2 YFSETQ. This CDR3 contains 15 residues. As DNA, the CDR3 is TGCGCCAGCAACTTGGTGGTAGGGATGGACTACGAGCAGTACTTC. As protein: CASNLVVGMDYEQYF. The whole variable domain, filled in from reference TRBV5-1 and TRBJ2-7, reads KAGVTQTPRYLIKTRGQQVTLSCSPISGHRSVSWYQQTPGQGLQFLFEYFSETQRNKGNFPGRFSGRQFSNSRSEMNVSTLELGDSALYLCASNLVVGMDYEQYFGPGTRLTVT.

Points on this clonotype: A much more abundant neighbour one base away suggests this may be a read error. In DNA, the CDR3 is TGTGCCAGCAGTCTAAGGGGGACAGATCGGGGTGAGCAGTTCTTC. Translating gives CASSLRGTDRGEQFF. The chain couples TRBV7-9 to TRBJ2-1; 7 bases agree with TRBD1. Germline trimming cut 6 bases from V and 9 bases from J; bases unmatched to any gene: 14. CDR1 and CDR2 from the germline V gene are SEHNR and FQNEAQ (reference sequence). This CDR3 is 15 amino acids long.

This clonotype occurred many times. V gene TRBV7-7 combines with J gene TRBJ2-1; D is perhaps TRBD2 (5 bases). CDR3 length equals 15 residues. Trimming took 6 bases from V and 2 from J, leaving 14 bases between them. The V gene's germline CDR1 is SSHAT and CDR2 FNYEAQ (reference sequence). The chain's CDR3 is CASSLERVPYNEQFF. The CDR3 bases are TGTGCCAGCAGTCTAGAGAGGGTCCCCTACAATGAGCAGTTCTTC.

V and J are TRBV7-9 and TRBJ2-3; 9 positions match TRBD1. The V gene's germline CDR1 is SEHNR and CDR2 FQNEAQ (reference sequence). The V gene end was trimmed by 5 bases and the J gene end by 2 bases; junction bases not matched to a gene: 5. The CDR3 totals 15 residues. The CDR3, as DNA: TGTGCCAGCAGCGGTGGACAGGGGAACACAGATACGCAGTATTTT. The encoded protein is CASSGGQGNTDTQYF.

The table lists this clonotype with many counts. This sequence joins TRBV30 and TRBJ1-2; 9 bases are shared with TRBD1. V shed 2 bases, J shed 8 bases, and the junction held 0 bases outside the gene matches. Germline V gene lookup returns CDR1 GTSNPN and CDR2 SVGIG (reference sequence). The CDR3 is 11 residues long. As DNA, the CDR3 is TGTGCCTGGAGTACAGGGGGCGGCTACACCTTC. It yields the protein CAWSTGGGYTF. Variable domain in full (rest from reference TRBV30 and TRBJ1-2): SQTIHQWPATLVQPVGSPLSLECTVEGTSNPNLYWYRQAAGRGLQLLFYSVGIGQISSEVPQNLSASRPQDRQFILSSKKLLLSDSGFYLCAWSTGGGYTFGSGTRLTVV.

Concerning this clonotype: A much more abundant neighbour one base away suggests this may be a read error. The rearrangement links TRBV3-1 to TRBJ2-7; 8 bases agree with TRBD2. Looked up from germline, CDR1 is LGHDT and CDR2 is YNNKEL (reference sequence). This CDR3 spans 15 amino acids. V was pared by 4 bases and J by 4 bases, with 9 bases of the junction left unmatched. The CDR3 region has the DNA TGTGCCAGCAGCCGTTCCGGGACTAGACCTTACGAGCAGTACTTC. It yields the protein CASSRSGTRPYEQYF.

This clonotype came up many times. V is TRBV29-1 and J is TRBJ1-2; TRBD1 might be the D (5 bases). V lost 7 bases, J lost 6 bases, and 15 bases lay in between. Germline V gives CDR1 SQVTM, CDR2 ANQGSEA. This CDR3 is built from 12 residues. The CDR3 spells CSGVTGDHGYTF. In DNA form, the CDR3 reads TGCAGCGGCGTGACGGGGGACCATGGCTACACCTTC.

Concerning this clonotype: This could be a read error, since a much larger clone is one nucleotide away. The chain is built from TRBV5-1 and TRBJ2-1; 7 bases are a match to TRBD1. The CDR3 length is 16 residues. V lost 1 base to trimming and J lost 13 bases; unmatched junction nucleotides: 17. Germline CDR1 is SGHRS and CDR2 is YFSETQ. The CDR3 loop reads CASSLIVGTAQETQFF. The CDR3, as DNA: TGCGCCAGCAGCTTGATTGTCGGGACAGCACAAGAGACCCAGTTCTTC. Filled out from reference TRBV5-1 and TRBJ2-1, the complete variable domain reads KAGVTQTPRYLIKTRGQQVTLSCSPISGHRSVSWYQQTPGQGLQFLFEYFSETQRNKGNFPGRFSGRQFSNSRSEMNVSTLELGDSALYLCASSLIVGTAQETQFFGPGTRLTVL.